This paragraph covers one TCR beta chain sequence. Its antigen is as yet unknown. Here immunoSEQ multiplex PCR was the method, and the copy in TCRdb shows in-frame clones only, minus some. This sample yields about 24,000 clones, of which over 80% are seen a single time; approximately 2% belongs to the top ten. This sample stems from a study of PD-1 blockade in classical Hodgkin lymphoma. Study information: Patients received nivolumab 3 mg/kg intravenously every 2 weeks. General study findings and limits: Complete responders entered with baseline diversity on par with newly diagnosed patients, the results showed. Patients excluded were those beginning nivolumab under 1 year after ASCT.

The CDR3 is 14 residues long. CDR1 and CDR2 (germline): SGHAT, FQNNGV. The V and J ends lost 5 bases and 1 base respectively, with 11 bases between them. Brentuximab vedotin exposure varied among the patients, all of whom had relapsed after autologous stem cell transplantation. It was by magnetic negative selection that CD4+ T cells were purified from thawed PBMCs. The chain joins TRBV11-2 to TRBJ1-1; D not certain. This receptor was obtained from a human donor with classical Hodgkin lymphoma. Material: CD4+ T cells from blood, obtained at baseline. The CDR3 DNA follows: TGTGCCAGCAGCCGTGGAGTGGAGAACACTGAAGCTTTCTTT. Amino acids: CASSRGVENTEAFF.